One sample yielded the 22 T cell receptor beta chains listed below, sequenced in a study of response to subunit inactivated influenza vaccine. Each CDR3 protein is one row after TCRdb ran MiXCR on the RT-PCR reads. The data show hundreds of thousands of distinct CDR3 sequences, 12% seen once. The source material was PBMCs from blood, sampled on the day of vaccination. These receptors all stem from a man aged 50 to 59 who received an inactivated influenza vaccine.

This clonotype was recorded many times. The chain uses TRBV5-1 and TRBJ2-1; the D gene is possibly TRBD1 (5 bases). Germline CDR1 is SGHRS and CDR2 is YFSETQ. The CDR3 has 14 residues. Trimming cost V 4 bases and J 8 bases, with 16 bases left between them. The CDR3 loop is CASSPTVTGHEQFF. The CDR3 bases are TGCGCCAGCAGCCCAACCGTAACAGGACATGAGCAGTTCTTC.

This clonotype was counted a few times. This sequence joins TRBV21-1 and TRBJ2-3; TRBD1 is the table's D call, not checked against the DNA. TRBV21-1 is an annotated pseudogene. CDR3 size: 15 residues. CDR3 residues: CASNSIEGASDTQYF. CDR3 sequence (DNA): TGTGCCAGCAACTCAATTGAGGGGGCATCGGATACGCAGTATTTT.

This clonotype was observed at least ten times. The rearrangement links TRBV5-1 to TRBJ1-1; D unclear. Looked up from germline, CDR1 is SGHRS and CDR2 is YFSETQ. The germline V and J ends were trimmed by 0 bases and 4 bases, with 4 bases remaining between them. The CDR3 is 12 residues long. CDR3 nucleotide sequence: TGCGCCAGCAGCTTGGACGCCACTGAAGCTTTCTTT. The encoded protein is CASSLDATEAFF.

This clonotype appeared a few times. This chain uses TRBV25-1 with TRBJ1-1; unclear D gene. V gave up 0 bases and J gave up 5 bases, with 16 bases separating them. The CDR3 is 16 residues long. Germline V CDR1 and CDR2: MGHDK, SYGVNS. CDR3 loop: CASSEYGVIAGTEAFF. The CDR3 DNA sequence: TGTGCCAGCAGTGAATATGGGGTAATAGCGGGAACTGAAGCTTTCTTT.

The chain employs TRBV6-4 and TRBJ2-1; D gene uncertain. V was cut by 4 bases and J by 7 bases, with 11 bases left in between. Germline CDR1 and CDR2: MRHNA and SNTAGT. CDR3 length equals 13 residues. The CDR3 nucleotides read TGTGCCAGCAGTGCCTGGTCAGGAAATGAGCAGTTCTTC. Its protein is CASSAWSGNEQFF.

CDR3 region: CASSLYLDSPLHF. In nucleotides, the CDR3 is TGTGCCAGCAGCTTGTATCTGGATTCACCCCTCCACTTT. V gene TRBV5-6 combines with J gene TRBJ1-6; unclear D gene. V was trimmed by 1 base and J by 8 bases, leaving 7 bases between them. The CDR3 sequence is 13 residues long. The germline V gene encodes CDR1 SGHDT and CDR2 YYEEEE.

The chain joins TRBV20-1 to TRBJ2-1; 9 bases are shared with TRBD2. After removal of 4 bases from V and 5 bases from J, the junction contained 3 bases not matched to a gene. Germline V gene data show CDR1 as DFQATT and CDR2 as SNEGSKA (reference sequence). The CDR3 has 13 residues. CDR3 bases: TGCAGTGCTATGACTAGCGGACACAATGAGCAGTTCTTC. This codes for CSAMTSGHNEQFF.

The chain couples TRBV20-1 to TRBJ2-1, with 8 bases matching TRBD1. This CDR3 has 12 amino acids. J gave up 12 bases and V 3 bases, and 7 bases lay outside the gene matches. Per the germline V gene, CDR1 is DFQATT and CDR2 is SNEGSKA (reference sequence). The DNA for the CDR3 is TGCAGTGCTAGGGGGACAGGTGAAGGGCAGTTCTTC. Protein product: CSARGTGEGQFF.

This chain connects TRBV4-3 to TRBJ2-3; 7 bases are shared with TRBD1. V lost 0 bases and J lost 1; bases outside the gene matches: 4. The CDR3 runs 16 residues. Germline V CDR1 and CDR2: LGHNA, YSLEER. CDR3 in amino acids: CASSQEWTGRTDTQYF. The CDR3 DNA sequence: TGCGCCAGCAGCCAAGAGTGGACAGGCCGCACAGATACGCAGTATTTT.

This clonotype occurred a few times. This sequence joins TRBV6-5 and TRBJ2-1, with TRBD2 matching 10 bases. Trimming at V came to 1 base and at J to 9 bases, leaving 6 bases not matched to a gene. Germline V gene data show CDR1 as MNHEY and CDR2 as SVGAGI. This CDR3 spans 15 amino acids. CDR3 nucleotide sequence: TGTGCCAGCAGTTACTTGGCTAGCGGGAGTACTGAGCAGTTCTTC. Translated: CASSYLASGSTEQFF.

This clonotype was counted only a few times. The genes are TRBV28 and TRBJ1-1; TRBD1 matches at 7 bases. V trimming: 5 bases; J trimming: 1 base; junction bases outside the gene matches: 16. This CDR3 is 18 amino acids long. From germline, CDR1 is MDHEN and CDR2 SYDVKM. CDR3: CASSLDPRGLRRNTEAFF. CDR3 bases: TGTGCCAGCAGTCTCGATCCGAGGGGGCTTCGACGGAACACTGAAGCTTTCTTT.

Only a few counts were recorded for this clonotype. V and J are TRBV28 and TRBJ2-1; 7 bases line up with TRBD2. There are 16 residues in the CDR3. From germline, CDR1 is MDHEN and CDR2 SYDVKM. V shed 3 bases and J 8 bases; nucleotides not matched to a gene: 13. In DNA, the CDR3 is TGTGCCAGCAGTTTGTCACGGGGGGTTGTGGGCGATGAGCAGTTCTTC. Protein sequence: CASSLSRGVVGDEQFF.

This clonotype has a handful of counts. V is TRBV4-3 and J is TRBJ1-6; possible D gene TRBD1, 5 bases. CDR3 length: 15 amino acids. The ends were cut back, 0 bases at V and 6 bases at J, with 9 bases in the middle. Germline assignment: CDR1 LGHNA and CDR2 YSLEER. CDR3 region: CASSQDQGANSPLHF. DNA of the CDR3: TGCGCCAGCAGCCAAGATCAAGGGGCTAATTCACCCCTCCACTTT.

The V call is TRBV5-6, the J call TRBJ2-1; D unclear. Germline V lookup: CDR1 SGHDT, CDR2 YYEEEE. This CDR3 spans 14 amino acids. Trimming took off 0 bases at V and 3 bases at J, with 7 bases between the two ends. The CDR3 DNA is TGTGCCAGCAGCTTGGTTAGGTTCTACAATGAGCAGTTCTTC. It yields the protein CASSLVRFYNEQFF.

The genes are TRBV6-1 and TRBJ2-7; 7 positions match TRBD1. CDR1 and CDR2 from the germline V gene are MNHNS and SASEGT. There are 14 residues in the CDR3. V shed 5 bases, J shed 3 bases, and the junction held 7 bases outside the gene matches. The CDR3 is CASSRGGFFYEQYF. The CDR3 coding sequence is TGTGCCAGCAGTAGAGGGGGCTTCTTCTACGAGCAGTACTTC.

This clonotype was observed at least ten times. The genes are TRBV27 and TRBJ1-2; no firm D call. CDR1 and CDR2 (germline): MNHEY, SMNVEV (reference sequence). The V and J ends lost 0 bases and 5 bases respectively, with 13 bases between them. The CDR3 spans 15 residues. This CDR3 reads CASSLSAVSGYGYTF. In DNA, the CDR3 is TGTGCCAGCAGTTTATCGGCGGTCAGTGGGTATGGCTACACCTTC.

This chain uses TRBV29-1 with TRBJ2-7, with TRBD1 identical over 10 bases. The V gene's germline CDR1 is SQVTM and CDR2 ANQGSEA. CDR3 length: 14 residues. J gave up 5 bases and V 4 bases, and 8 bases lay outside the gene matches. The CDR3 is CSVAVAGTGDEQYF. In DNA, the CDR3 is TGCAGCGTTGCAGTTGCCGGGACAGGGGACGAGCAGTACTTC.

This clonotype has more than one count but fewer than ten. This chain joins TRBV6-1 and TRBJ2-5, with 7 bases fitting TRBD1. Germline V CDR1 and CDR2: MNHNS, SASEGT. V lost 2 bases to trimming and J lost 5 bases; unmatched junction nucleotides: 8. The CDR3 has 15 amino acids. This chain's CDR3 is CASSEKGRGPETQYF. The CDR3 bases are TGTGCCAGCAGTGAAAAGGGAAGGGGGCCGGAGACCCAGTACTTC.

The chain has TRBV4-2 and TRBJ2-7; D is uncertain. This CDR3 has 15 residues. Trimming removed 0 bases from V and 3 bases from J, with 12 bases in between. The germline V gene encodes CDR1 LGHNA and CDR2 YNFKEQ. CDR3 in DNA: TGTGCCAGCAGCCAAGATCAGTGGCGGCACTACGAGCAGTACTTC. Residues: CASSQDQWRHYEQYF.

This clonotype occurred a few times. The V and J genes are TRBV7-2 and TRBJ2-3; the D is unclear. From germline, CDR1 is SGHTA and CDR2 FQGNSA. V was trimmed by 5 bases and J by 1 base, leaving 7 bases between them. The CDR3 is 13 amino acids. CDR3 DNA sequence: TGTGCCAGCAGCGACCGGGGCACAGATACGCAGTATTTT. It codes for CASSDRGTDTQYF.

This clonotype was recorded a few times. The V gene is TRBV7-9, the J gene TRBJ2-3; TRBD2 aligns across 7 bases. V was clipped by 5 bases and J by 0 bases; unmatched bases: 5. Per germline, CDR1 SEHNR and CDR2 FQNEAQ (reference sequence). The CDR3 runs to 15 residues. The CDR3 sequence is CASSRGSSSTDTQYF. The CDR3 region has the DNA TGTGCCAGCAGCCGCGGGAGCTCTAGCACAGATACGCAGTATTTT.

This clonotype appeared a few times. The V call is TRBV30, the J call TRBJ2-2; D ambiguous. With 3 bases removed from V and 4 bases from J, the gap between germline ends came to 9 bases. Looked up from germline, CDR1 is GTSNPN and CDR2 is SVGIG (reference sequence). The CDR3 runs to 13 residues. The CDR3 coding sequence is TGTGCCTGGAGGACGTGGGGCACCGGGGAGCTGTTTTTT. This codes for CAWRTWGTGELFF.